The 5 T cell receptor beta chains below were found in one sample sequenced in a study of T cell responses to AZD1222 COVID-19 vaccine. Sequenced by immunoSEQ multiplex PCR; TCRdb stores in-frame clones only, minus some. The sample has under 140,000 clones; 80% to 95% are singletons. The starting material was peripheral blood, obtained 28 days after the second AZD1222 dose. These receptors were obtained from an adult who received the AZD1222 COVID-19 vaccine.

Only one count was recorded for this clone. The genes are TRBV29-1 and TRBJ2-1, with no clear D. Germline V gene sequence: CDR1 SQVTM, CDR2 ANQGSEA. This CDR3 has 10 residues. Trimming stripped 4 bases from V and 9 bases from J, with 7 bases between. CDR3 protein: CSVVGSEQFF. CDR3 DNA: TGCAGCGTTGTCGGTAGTGAGCAGTTCTTC.

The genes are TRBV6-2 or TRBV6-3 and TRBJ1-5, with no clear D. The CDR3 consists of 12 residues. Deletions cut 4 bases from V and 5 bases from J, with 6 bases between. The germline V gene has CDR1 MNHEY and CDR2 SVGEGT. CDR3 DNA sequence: TGTGCCAGCAGTTCCTTCGATCAGCCCCAGCATTTT. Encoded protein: CASSSFDQPQHF.

In DNA form, the CDR3 reads TGTGCCAGCTCAGTTATGAGCGGGGAGACCTACGAGCAGTACTTC. Protein sequence: CASSVMSGETYEQYF. The gene calls are TRBV18 and TRBJ2-7; 7 bases match TRBD2. Per germline, CDR1 KGHSH and CDR2 LQKENI. The CDR3 covers 15 residues. The V segment lost 5 bases and the J segment 2 bases; nucleotides outside the gene matches: 9.

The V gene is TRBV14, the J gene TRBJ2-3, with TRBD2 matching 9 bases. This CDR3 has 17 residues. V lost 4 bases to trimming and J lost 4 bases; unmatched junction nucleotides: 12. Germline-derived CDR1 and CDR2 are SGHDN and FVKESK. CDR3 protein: CASSPYSGSQQPDTQYF. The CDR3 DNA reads TGTGCCAGCAGCCCCTATAGCGGGAGCCAGCAACCAGATACGCAGTATTTT.

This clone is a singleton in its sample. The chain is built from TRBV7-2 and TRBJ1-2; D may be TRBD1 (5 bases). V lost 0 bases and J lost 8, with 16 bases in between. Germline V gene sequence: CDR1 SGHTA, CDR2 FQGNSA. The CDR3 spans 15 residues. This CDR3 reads CASSLARDDFEGYTF. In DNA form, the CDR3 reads TGTGCCAGCAGCTTAGCGCGGGACGACTTTGAAGGCTACACCTTC.